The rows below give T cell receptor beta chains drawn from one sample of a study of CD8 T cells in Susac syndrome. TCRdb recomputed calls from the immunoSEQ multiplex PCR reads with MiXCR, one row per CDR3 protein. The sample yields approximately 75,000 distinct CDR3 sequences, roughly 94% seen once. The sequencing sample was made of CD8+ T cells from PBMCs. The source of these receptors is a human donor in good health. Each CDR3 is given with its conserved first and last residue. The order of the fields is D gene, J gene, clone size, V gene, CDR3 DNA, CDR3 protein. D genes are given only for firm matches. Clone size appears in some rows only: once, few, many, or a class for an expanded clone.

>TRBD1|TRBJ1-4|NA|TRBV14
TGTGCCAGCAGCCAGGGGACAGCTCCCAATGAAAAACTGTTTTTT
CASSQGTAPNEKLFF
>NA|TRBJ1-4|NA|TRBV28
TGTGCCAGCAGTAGCGGGACCCAAGAGGGGTATGGTGAAAAACTGTTTTTT
CASSSGTQEGYGEKLFF
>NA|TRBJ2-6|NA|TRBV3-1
TGTGCCAGCAGCCCCCCCGGCGGGGCCAACGTCCTGACTTTC
CASSPPGGANVLTF
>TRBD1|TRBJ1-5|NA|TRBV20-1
TGCAGTGCTAGATCCCTTGGACAGGGCGGTCAGCCCCAGCATTTT
CSARSLGQGGQPQHF
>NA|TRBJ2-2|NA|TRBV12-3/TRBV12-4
TGTGCCAGCAGTCCGGACAGCGGGGAGCTGTTTTTT
CASSPDSGELFF
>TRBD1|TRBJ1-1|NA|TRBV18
TGTGCCAGCTCACCACGGGACAGGCGGAACACTGAAGCTTTCTTT
CASSPRDRRNTEAFF
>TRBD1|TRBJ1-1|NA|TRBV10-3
TGTGCCATCAGTGAAGGACAGGGAGGTACTGAAGCTTTCTTT
CAISEGQGGTEAFF
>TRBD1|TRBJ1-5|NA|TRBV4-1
TGCGCCAGCAGCCACCTGACAGGGCGTAGCAATCAGCCCCAGCATTTT
CASSHLTGRSNQPQHF
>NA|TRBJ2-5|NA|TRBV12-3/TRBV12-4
TGTGCCAGCAGTTTGACCTCCAACCAAGAGACCCAGTACTTC
CASSLTSNQETQYF
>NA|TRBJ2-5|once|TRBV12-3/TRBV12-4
TGTGCCAGCAGTTTCGACTACAGGGCTCAAGAGACCCAGTACTTC
CASSFDYRAQETQYF
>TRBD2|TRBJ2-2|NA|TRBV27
TGTGCCAGCAGTTTATCGGCGGGGGAGAAAACCGGGGAGCTGTTTTTT
CASSLSAGEKTGELFF
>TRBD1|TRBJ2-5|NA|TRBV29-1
TGCAGCGCCGAACAGGGGACCCAAGAGACCCAGTACTTC
CSAEQGTQETQYF
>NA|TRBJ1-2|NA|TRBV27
TGTGCCAGCAGGGATTCCCGCGGTGGCTACACCTTC
CASRDSRGGYTF
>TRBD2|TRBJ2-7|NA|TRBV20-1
TGCAGTGCTAGACTAGCGGGCAACTACGAGCAGTACTTC
CSARLAGNYEQYF
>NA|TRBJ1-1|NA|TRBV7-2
TGTGCCAGCAGCTCCATTTTGAACACTGAAGCTTTCTTT
CASSSILNTEAFF
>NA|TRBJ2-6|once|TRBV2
TGTGCCAGCAGTCCCTCCAGGGGGGCAGGAGGGGCCAACGTCCTGACTTTC
CASSPSRGAGGANVLTF
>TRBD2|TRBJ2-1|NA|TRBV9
TGTGCCAGCAGCTCTCGACTAGCCTTGGTTGAGCAGTTCTTC
CASSSRLALVEQFF
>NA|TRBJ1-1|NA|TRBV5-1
TGCGCCAGCAGCTTGATCTACAGGCCGCACACTGAAGCTTTCTTT
CASSLIYRPHTEAFF
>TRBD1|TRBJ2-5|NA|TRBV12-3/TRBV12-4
TGTGCCAGCAGTTTAGGCAGGGGGCAAGAGACCCAGTACTTC
CASSLGRGQETQYF
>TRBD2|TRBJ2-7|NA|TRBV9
TGTGCCAGCAGCGTAGTAGCGGGGGACGCCTACGAGCAGTACTTC
CASSVVAGDAYEQYF
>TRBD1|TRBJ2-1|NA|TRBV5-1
TGCGCCAGCAGCTCCCCCCCCGGGGACAGGTCATACAATGAGCAGTTCTTC
CASSSPPGDRSYNEQFF
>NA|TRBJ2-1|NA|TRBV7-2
TGTGCCGGCGGGACGGAGGCCTACAATGAGCAGTTCTTC
CAGGTEAYNEQFF
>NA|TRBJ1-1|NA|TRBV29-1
TGCAGCGTCCGCGGGGGGGCGTCCACTGAAGCTTTCTTT
CSVRGGASTEAFF
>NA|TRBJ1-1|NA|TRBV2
TGTGCCAGCAGTGAAGGGGGCGGTGGCACTGAAGCTTTCTTT
CASSEGGGGTEAFF
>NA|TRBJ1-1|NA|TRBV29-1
TGCAGCGTTGAACTTGGGGCTGAAGCTTTCTTT
CSVELGAEAFF
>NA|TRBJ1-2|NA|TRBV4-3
TGCGCCAGCAGCCAATCATCGAGGGGCGACTATGGCTACACCTTC
CASSQSSRGDYGYTF
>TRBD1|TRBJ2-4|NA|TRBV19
TGTGGCACAGGGGGTCCCAAAAACATTCAGTACTTC
CGTGGPKNIQYF
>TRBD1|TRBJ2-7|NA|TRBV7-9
TGTGCCAGCAGTTTCCGACAGGGTGCTTACGAGCAGTACTTC
CASSFRQGAYEQYF
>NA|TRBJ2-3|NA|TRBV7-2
TGTGCCAGCAGCGAATTGAAGCTGGATACGCAGTATTTT
CASSELKLDTQYF
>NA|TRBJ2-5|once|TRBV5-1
TGCGCCAGCAGCTTGGGGGGGCGGTATGGAGAGACCCAGTACTTC
CASSLGGRYGETQYF
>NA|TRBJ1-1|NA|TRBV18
TGTGCCAGCTCACCCTGGGACACCGACACTGAAGCTTTCTTT
CASSPWDTDTEAFF
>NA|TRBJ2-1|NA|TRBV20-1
TGCAGTGCTAGTAATTGGGGCCTCTCCTACAATGAGCAGTTCTTC
CSASNWGLSYNEQFF
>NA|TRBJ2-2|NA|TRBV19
TGTGCCAGTAGTATAAATGAGTACACCGGGGAGCTGTTTTTT
CASSINEYTGELFF
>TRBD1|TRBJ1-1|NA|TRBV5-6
TGTGCCAGCAGCTCGGGACAGGGGGTGAATGAAGCTTTCTTT
CASSSGQGVNEAFF
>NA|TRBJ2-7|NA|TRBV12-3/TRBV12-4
TGTGCCAGCAGTTGGGGGCCTTACGAGCAGTACTTC
CASSWGPYEQYF
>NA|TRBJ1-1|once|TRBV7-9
TGTGCCTTTAGAAGGGGCGCGGGCACTGAAGCTTTCTTT
CAFRRGAGTEAFF
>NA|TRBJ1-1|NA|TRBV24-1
TGTGCCACCAGGTCTGGGCCCGGGGGCACTGAAGCTTTCTTT
CATRSGPGGTEAFF
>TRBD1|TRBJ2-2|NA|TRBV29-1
TGCAGCGTCCGTTCCGGGACAGGGGGCCACGGGGAGCTGTTTTTT
CSVRSGTGGHGELFF
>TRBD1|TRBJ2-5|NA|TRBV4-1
TGCGCCAGCAGCCAAGTCCGACAGGGGCAAGAGACCCAGTACTTC
CASSQVRQGQETQYF
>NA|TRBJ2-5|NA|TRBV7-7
TGTGCTAGCAGCTTAAACTTAGCGCTCCAAGAGACCCAGTACTTC
CASSLNLALQETQYF
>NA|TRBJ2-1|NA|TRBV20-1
TGCAGTGCTAGAGATTTGGGAAACTACAATGAGCAGTTCTTC
CSARDLGNYNEQFF
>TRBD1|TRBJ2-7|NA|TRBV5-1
TGCGCCAGCAGCCTCCAGGGGACAGGGAGCTACGAGCAGTACTTC
CASSLQGTGSYEQYF
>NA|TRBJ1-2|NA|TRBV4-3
TGCGCCAGCAGCCAAGATTGGAGGAGTGTAGGCTATGGCTACACCTTC
CASSQDWRSVGYGYTF
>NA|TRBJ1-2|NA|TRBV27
TGTGCCAGCAGTTTTGATCGGGTGAGGGGCTACACCTTC
CASSFDRVRGYTF
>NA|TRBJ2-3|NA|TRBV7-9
TGTGCCAGCAGCTTAAGCCGGGACATACTTACAGATACGCAGTATTTT
CASSLSRDILTDTQYF
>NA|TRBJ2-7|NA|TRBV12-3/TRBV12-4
TGTGCCAGCAGTTTAGCCAGGGACGAGCAGTACTTC
CASSLARDEQYF
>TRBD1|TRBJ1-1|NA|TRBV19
TGTGCCAGTAGTACTCACAGGGGGCTGAGGACTGAAGCTTTCTTT
CASSTHRGLRTEAFF
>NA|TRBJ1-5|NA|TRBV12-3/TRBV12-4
TGTGCCAGCAGCCTAGGGTGGGCTGGGGATCAGCCCCAGCATTTT
CASSLGWAGDQPQHF
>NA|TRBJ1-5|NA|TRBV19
TGTGCCAGTAGCCTAAGGAGGGGTCAGCCCCAGCATTTT
CASSLRRGQPQHF
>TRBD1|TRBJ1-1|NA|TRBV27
TGTGCCAGCATTGGACAGGGGGCCGAGGCTTTCTTT
CASIGQGAEAFF
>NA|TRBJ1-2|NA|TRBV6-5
TGTGCCAGCAGTTACGAAGGGGGTGGCTACACCTTC
CASSYEGGGYTF
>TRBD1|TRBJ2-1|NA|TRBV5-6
TGTGCCAGCAGCGCGACAGGGGAGCGGACCTACAATGAGCAGTTCTTC
CASSATGERTYNEQFF
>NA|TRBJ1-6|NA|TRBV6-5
TGTGCCAGCAGCCGGGATGGATGGGGGACTTCACCCCTCCACTTT
CASSRDGWGTSPLHF
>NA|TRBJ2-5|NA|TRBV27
TGTGCCAGCAGTTTGACAGGAGGGGAGGAGACCCAGTACTTC
CASSLTGGEETQYF
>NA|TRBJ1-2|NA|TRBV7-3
TGTGCCAGCAGCTTAGGGACCGGGGCAGCCTATGGCTACACCTTC
CASSLGTGAAYGYTF
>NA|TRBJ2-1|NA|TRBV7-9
TGTGCCAGCAGCTTGGAAACGGGGAATGAGCAGTTCTTC
CASSLETGNEQFF
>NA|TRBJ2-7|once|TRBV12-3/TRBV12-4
TGTGCCAGCAGGCGGGGACTGACAGAGCAGTACTTC
CASRRGLTEQYF
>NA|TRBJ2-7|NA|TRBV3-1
TGTGCCAGCAGGCCCCGGGACGGGACCTACGAGCAGTACTTC
CASRPRDGTYEQYF
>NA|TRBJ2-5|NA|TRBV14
TGTGCCAGCAGCCAAGAATCGACCGGGCCCGGGGAGACCCAGTACTTC
CASSQESTGPGETQYF